The 5 T cell receptor beta chains in this list originate from one sample, sequenced in a study of response to subunit inactivated influenza vaccine. One entry per CDR3 protein results from TCRdb running MiXCR on the RT-PCR reads. The profile shows a few hundred thousand distinct CDR3 sequences, 12% to 15% of them singletons. Specimen: PBMCs from blood, collected about 13 days after vaccination. The receptors shown here come from a man aged 50 to 59 who received an inactivated influenza vaccine.

This clonotype was counted at least ten times. The rearrangement links TRBV12-3 or TRBV12-4 to TRBJ2-1; D unresolved. V lost 3 bases, J lost 8 bases, and 11 bases lay in between. This CDR3 is 13 amino acids long. The CDR3 nucleotides read TGTGCCAGCAGTTTCCCGATGACGGATGAGCAGTTCTTC. Protein: CASSFPMTDEQFF.

This clonotype appeared a few times. V gene TRBV7-2 combines with J gene TRBJ2-1; 8 bases fit TRBD2. The CDR3 has 16 residues. V lost 4 bases, J lost 8 bases, and 13 bases stayed unmatched. CDR1 and CDR2 (germline): SGHTA, FQGNSA. The CDR3, as DNA: TGTGCCAGCAGCTCGGACTCCACGGGAGGGGTTTATGAGCAGTTCTTC. This encodes CASSSDSTGGVYEQFF.

This clonotype was picked up a small number of times. This rearrangement joins TRBV5-1 to TRBJ1-6; unclear D gene. In germline, CDR1 is SGHRS, CDR2 YFSETQ. The V end lost 0 bases, the J end lost 8 bases, and 9 bases lay between the germline ends. The CDR3 consists of 14 residues. The CDR3 sequence is CASSLAPGYSPLHF. The CDR3 DNA reads TGCGCCAGCAGCTTGGCTCCAGGTTATTCACCCCTCCACTTT.

This clonotype has ten or more counts. V and J are TRBV29-1 and TRBJ2-1, with 15 nucleotides matching TRBD2. Germline lookup yields CDR1 SQVTM and CDR2 ANQGSEA. The trim removed 7 bases at V and 7 bases at J, leaving 5 bases unmatched. The CDR3 is 14 amino acids. In DNA, the CDR3 is TGCAGCGAAGGACTAGCGGGAGGGCCTAATGAGCAGTTCTTC. Protein sequence: CSEGLAGGPNEQFF.

This clonotype occurred a few times. J is TRBJ2-2 and V is TRBV12-3 or TRBV12-4; 7 bases fit TRBD1. The CDR3 runs to 16 residues. The V segment lost 7 bases and the J segment 7 bases; nucleotides outside the gene matches: 15. The CDR3 is CASKFFPNRGRGELFF. The CDR3 DNA is TGTGCCAGCAAATTTTTTCCAAACAGGGGCCGCGGGGAGCTGTTTTTT.